The sequence of this TCR beta chain was determined in a study of shared clonotypes between healthy human individuals. V gave up 6 bases and J gave up 7 bases, with 15 bases separating them. In germline, CDR1 is MRHNA, CDR2 SNTAGT. The CDR3 spans 14 residues. Unsorted PBMC samples were amplified in replicate PCRs containing roughly 300 ng DNA, tens of thousands of T cell genomes. Generated by immunoSEQ multiplex PCR, the TCRdb table keeps only in-frame clones and is missing some. The sample yields about 490,000 clones, approximately 84% seen once. Sequencing input: PBMCs. This chain connects TRBV6-4 to TRBJ2-2; D is ambiguous. The receptor was derived from a woman aged 40 to 50 in good health. Some clones in this sample may be carry-over from other donors' samples. CDR3 bases: TGTGCCAGCAGCTCCCAAATGGGGATCGGGGAGCTGTTTTTT. This translates into CASSSQMGIGELFF.